One and the same sample provided the 19 T cell receptor beta chains below, sequenced in a study of blood T cells in healthy people across ages. A second PCR of roughly 7 to 11 cycles used a sample-barcoded 5' primer and a J-beta primer mix. TCRdb reprocessed the 5' RACE reads via MiXCR and lists one record per CDR3 protein. The sample lists 1,300,000 or so distinct CDR3 sequences; around 59% were seen once. The sample comprised blood. Source of these receptors: a man in his late teens or twenties in good health.

The rearrangement joins TRBV7-8 to TRBJ2-1; 7 nucleotides line up with TRBD2. Germline-derived CDR1 and CDR2 are SGHVS and FQNEAQ. J was trimmed by 4 bases and V by 0 bases; bases with no gene match: 12. The CDR3 sequence is 18 residues long. The DNA for the CDR3 is TGTGCCAGCAGCTTAGCGCCCGCGGGAGCCGAAATTTACAATGAGCAGTTCTTC. It codes for CASSLAPAGAEIYNEQFF.

The chain has TRBV4-1 and TRBJ2-3; a weak D match, TRBD2 (6 bases). The CDR3 is 15 amino acids. CDR1 is MGHRA, CDR2 YSYEKL, per germline. Trimming took 3 bases from V and 1 from J, leaving 11 bases between them. In DNA, the CDR3 is TGCGCCAGCAGCCACCCCCGCGGGGGCACAGATACGCAGTATTTT. Its translation is CASSHPRGGTDTQYF.

The rearrangement uses TRBV13 and TRBJ2-7; 10 nucleotides line up with TRBD2. J was trimmed by 5 bases and V by 0 bases; bases with no gene match: 4. This CDR3 comprises 15 residues. Germline V gene data show CDR1 as PRHDT and CDR2 as FYEKMQ (reference sequence). DNA for the CDR3: TGTGCCAGCAGCTTAGGGGTAGCGGGAGGCCACGAGCAGTACTTC. Amino acids: CASSLGVAGGHEQYF.

The chain carries TRBV3-1 and TRBJ2-1, with D possibly being TRBD1 or TRBD2 (5 bases each). CDR3 length: 14 amino acids. V shed 3 bases and J shed 6 bases, with 12 bases lying between them. Per the germline V gene, CDR1 is LGHDT and CDR2 is YNNKEL (reference sequence). CDR3 bases: TGTGCCAGCAGCCACACTCTAGGGACCAATGAGCAGTTCTTC. Translation gives CASSHTLGTNEQFF.

Remarks on this clonotype: One end of the junction is discordant with germline, which a read error may explain. The chain couples TRBV7-7 to TRBJ2-7; the D gene is possibly TRBD1 (5 bases). This CDR3 contains 13 residues. CDR1 and CDR2 (germline): SSHAT, FNYEAQ (reference sequence). The CDR3 protein is CASSSTEHGEQYF. CDR3 DNA sequence: TGTGCTAGCAGCTCGACAGAGCATGGGGAGCAGTACTTC.

This clonotype was detected only a few times. This rearrangement joins TRBV20-1 to TRBJ2-5; D unresolved. The CDR3 spans 13 residues. CDR1 DFQATT and CDR2 SNEGSKA come from the germline V gene (reference sequence). The V and J ends lost 2 bases and 3 bases respectively, with 10 bases between them. This CDR3 is CSARLENEETQYF. DNA for the CDR3: TGCAGTGCTAGACTGGAAAACGAAGAGACCCAGTACTTC.

The chain carries TRBV28 and TRBJ2-3; TRBD2 matches 8 bases. The CDR3 is 12 amino acids. Per germline, CDR1 MDHEN and CDR2 SYDVKM. The V and J ends lost 6 bases and 9 bases, in that order; junction bases with no gene match: 5. CDR3 nucleotides: TGTGCCAGCAGGGGGACTAGTTTAACGCAGTATTTT. It encodes CASRGTSLTQYF.

The V gene is TRBV15, the J gene TRBJ2-5, with 9 bases that match TRBD1. The J call is doubtful: the DNA matches TRBJ2-4 better. This CDR3 region has 15 residues. Germline V CDR1 and CDR2: LNHNV, YYDKDF (reference sequence). CDR3 sequence (DNA): TGTGCCACCAGTGGGGACAGGGTGTCGGGAAACATTCAGTACTTC. Translating it yields CATSGDRVSGNIQYF.

This clonotype showed up just a few times. This rearrangement joins TRBV7-6 to TRBJ2-1, with D uncertain. The CDR3 is 18 residues long. The V and J ends lost 6 bases and 0 bases respectively, with 21 bases between them. Germline V CDR1 and CDR2: SGHVS, FNYEAQ. CDR3 in amino acids: CASSSRFRLPNSYNEQFF. CDR3 coding DNA: TGTGCCAGCAGTTCCCGGTTTAGGTTACCAAACTCCTACAATGAGCAGTTCTTC.

The rearrangement uses TRBV4-1 and TRBJ1-5; D is undetermined. CDR3 length equals 16 residues. V was shortened by 3 bases and J by 0 bases, with 12 bases between the two germline ends. Germline V lookup: CDR1 MGHRA, CDR2 YSYEKL. The DNA for the CDR3 is TGCGCCAGCAGCCACGAAGGACCTTATAGCAATCAGCCCCAGCATTTT. It codes for CASSHEGPYSNQPQHF.

The chain couples TRBV7-2 to TRBJ2-7, with D uncertain. V lost 4 bases to trimming and J lost 3 bases, with 13 bases between them. The CDR3 runs 14 residues. Per germline, CDR1 SGHTA and CDR2 FQGNSA. As DNA, the CDR3 is TGTGCCAGCAGCTCCATCGGTGGGGTCTACGAGCAGTACTTC. Protein: CASSSIGGVYEQYF.

The table lists this clonotype with a few counts. The chain carries TRBV20-1 and TRBJ2-1; D possibly corresponds to TRBD1 (5 bases). Trimming pared 0 bases from V and 8 bases from J, leaving 23 bases between. The CDR3 has 17 amino acids. Germline CDR1 and CDR2: DFQATT and SNEGSKA (reference sequence). The chain's CDR3 is CSARDSPTSWGSDEQFF. The DNA for the CDR3 is TGCAGTGCTAGAGACTCCCCGACCTCATGGGGCAGCGATGAGCAGTTCTTC.

This chain uses TRBV20-1 with TRBJ1-1; D not certain. The length of the CDR3 is 14 residues. In germline, CDR1 is DFQATT, CDR2 SNEGSKA (reference sequence). V dropped 0 bases and J dropped 4 bases, with 12 bases sitting between them. CDR3 bases: TGCAGTGCTAGAGATCTAAGGACGGGCACTGAAGCTTTCTTT. Amino acid sequence: CSARDLRTGTEAFF.

The rearrangement joins TRBV10-3 to TRBJ2-1; 11 bases map to TRBD2. Germline CDR1 ENHRY, CDR2 SYGVKD. Unmatched junction bases numbered 9, after V lost 8 bases and J lost 6 bases. This CDR3 region has 15 residues. The CDR3 DNA follows: TGTGCCATCGGTGGGACTAGCGGTGGGAGCAATGAGCAGTTCTTC. Its translation is CAIGGTSGGSNEQFF.

This clonotype is labeled as medium-sized. J is TRBJ2-2 and V is TRBV11-2, with D uncertain. The CDR3 covers 14 residues. CDR1 SGHAT and CDR2 FQNNGV come from the germline V gene. Trimming took 1 base from V and 7 from J, leaving 10 bases between them. CDR3 loop: CASSLVGRGGELFF. As DNA, the CDR3 is TGTGCCAGCAGCTTAGTAGGGCGTGGCGGGGAGCTGTTTTTT.

This clonotype was counted only a few times. The chain has TRBV12-3 or TRBV12-4 and TRBJ2-7; no firm D call. V was pared by 2 bases and J by 4 bases, with 12 bases between. The CDR3 is 14 residues long. The CDR3 loop reads CASSLLGGEYEQYF. The CDR3 nucleotides are TGTGCCAGCAGTTTATTAGGTGGGGAATACGAGCAGTACTTC.

The rearrangement uses TRBV24-1 and TRBJ2-1; 7 bases align to TRBD2. Germline V gene data show CDR1 as KGHDR and CDR2 as SFDVKD. CDR3 length: 16 residues. J gave up 0 bases and V 3 bases, and 4 bases lay outside the gene matches. CDR3 coding DNA: TGTGCCACCAGTGATGCCAGCGGGAACTCCTACAATGAGCAGTTCTTC. This translates into CATSDASGNSYNEQFF.

The V and J genes are TRBV2 and TRBJ2-1; D tentatively fits TRBD1 or TRBD2 (5 bases each). The CDR3 is made up of 13 amino acids. Germline V gene data show CDR1 as SNHLY and CDR2 as FYNNEI. V lost 7 bases, J lost 7 bases, and 14 bases lay in between. The CDR3 region has the DNA TGTGCCAGCAACGGGGCAGTTCGTAATGAGCAGTTCTTC. It is translated as CASNGAVRNEQFF.

The genes are TRBV6-5 and TRBJ1-2; D perhaps matches TRBD1 (5 bases). In germline, CDR1 is MNHEY, CDR2 SVGAGI. The CDR3 extends over 14 amino acids. V gave up 6 bases and J gave up 4 bases, with 15 bases separating them. The CDR3, as DNA: TGTGCCAGCAGCTACGGTCGGGGGAGCTATGGCTACACCTTC. It yields the protein CASSYGRGSYGYTF.